The 28 T cell receptor beta chains reported below all come from one sample, sequenced in a study of blood T cell repertoires in COVID-19 (dated by TCRdb to about 2020). Library preparation used the immunoSEQ multiplex PCR assay. This immuneACCESS table, as held by TCRdb, lists in-frame sequences with V and J called but not all clones. Of the missing ones, under half trace to an unresolved V gene in checked studies; the others have no known cause. The sample table lists approximately 100,000 clones, roughly 92% of them with a count of one. The ten largest clones add up to more than 5.5% of the sample. Specimen: peripheral blood. The receptors originated from a man between 65 and 85 years old with acute or convalescent COVID-19.

This sequence joins TRBV7-9 and TRBJ1-1; 8 bases agree with TRBD1. CDR1 and CDR2 (germline): SEHNR, FQNEAQ (reference sequence). This CDR3 is 16 amino acids long. Trimming at V came to 5 bases and at J to 0 bases, leaving 8 bases not matched to a gene. The CDR3 DNA follows: TGTGCCAGCAGCCCGACAGGGGATGCCCTGAACACTGAAGCTTTCTTT. It encodes CASSPTGDALNTEAFF.

The rearrangement joins TRBV5-1 to TRBJ2-5, with 8 bases fitting TRBD2. V shed 4 bases, J shed 5 bases, and the junction held 13 bases outside the gene matches. This CDR3 comprises 16 residues. Germline-derived CDR1 and CDR2 are SGHRS and YFSETQ. The CDR3 region is CASSARAGALGETQYF. For the CDR3, the DNA is TGCGCCAGCAGCGCCCGAGCGGGGGCCTTGGGTGAGACCCAGTACTTC.

This clone was detected once. This chain links TRBV9 with TRBJ2-1, with a tentative D call TRBD1 (5 bases). V dropped 4 bases and J dropped 2 bases, with 16 bases sitting between them. This CDR3 comprises 16 residues. Germline V gene sequence: CDR1 SGDLS, CDR2 YYNGEE. CDR3 coding DNA: TGTGCCAGCAGCCTAAGGGGTGGAGCAACCTACAATGAGCAGTTCTTC. Protein sequence: CASSLRGGATYNEQFF.

CDR3 coding DNA: TGTGCCTGGGCACTAGCGGGGGGGGAGACCCAGTACTTC. It is translated as CAWALAGGETQYF. This chain links TRBV30 with TRBJ2-5; 13 bases match TRBD2. The V gene end was trimmed by 5 bases and the J gene end by 5 bases; junction bases not matched to a gene: 2. Germline loops: CDR1 GTSNPN, CDR2 SVGIG (reference sequence). This CDR3 has 13 amino acids.

This rearrangement joins TRBV18 to TRBJ1-2; D gene uncertain. Germline CDR1 reads KGHSH; CDR2 reads LQKENI. The CDR3 has 14 residues. Trimming pared 0 bases from V and 1 base from J, leaving 6 bases between. The CDR3 region is CASSPPSYNYGYTF. CDR3 coding DNA: TGTGCCAGCTCACCACCATCGTATAACTATGGCTACACCTTC.

The chain couples TRBV2 to TRBJ1-5; 7 bases are a match to TRBD1. Germline values: CDR1 SNHLY, CDR2 FYNNEI. J lost 4 bases, V lost 8 bases, and 5 bases had no gene match. The CDR3 runs 13 residues. The CDR3 nucleotides are TGTGCCAGCGACAGGGAACGAAATCAGCCCCAGCATTTT. This codes for CASDRERNQPQHF. Full variable domain (missing parts from reference TRBV2 and TRBJ1-5): EPEVTQTPSHQVTQMGQEVILRCVPISNHLYFYWYRQILGQKVEFLVSFYNNEISEKSEIFDDQFSVERPDGSNFTLKIRSTKLEDSAMYFCASDRERNQPQHFGDGTRLSIL.

The chain is built from TRBV3-1 (or the pseudogene TRBV3-2) and TRBJ2-7; TRBD2 matches 13 bases. CDR1 is LGHDT and CDR2 is YNNKEL in the germline V gene (reference sequence). This CDR3 has 17 amino acids. The V gene end was trimmed by 4 bases and the J gene end by 0 bases; junction bases not matched to a gene: 6. The CDR3 DNA is TGTGCCAGCAGCCGGACTAGCGGGGGACGATCCTCCTACGAGCAGTACTTC. It is translated as CASSRTSGGRSSYEQYF.

This clone was observed a single time. This sequence joins TRBV6-5 and TRBJ1-1, with D tentatively TRBD1 (5 bases). There are 13 residues in the CDR3. The V end lost 2 bases, the J end lost 10 bases, and 14 bases lay between the germline ends. CDR1 and CDR2 (germline): MNHEY, SVGAGI. DNA of the CDR3: TGTGCCAGCAGTTACCGTAGTGGACAAGGAGCTTTCTTT. Protein sequence: CASSYRSGQGAFF.

V usage is TRBV12-3 or TRBV12-4 and J usage is TRBJ1-4; the D is unclear. The CDR3 totals 13 residues. Trimming left V 7 bases short and J 7 bases short, with 13 bases between. This chain's CDR3 is CASKSLRGEKLFF. In nucleotides, the CDR3 is TGTGCCAGCAAATCACTCCGAGGTGAAAAACTGTTTTTT.

This sequence joins TRBV19 and TRBJ1-2; 7 positions match TRBD1. Germline CDR1 LNHDA, CDR2 SQIVND (reference sequence). J was trimmed by 4 bases and V by 5 bases; bases with no gene match: 16. The CDR3 sequence is 17 residues long. CDR3 amino acids: CASSPPATGLPLYGYTF. The CDR3 DNA reads TGTGCCAGTAGTCCTCCGGCGACAGGGCTCCCCCTCTATGGCTACACCTTC.

The rearrangement uses TRBV6-2 or TRBV6-3 and TRBJ2-7; 7 bases match TRBD1. Germline values: CDR1 MNHEY, CDR2 SVGEGT. This CDR3 region has 16 residues. The J segment lost 2 bases and the V segment lost 0 bases, leaving 7 bases of the junction unmatched. CDR3 sequence (DNA): TGTGCCAGCAGTTACTCCCCGGGACAGTCGACCTACGAGCAGTACTTC. Translating gives CASSYSPGQSTYEQYF.

The chain employs TRBV6-6 and TRBJ1-5; D perhaps matches TRBD1 (5 bases). Per germline, CDR1 MNHNY and CDR2 SVGAGI (reference sequence). This CDR3 is 15 amino acids long. V lost 4 bases and J lost 1, with 11 bases in between. For the CDR3, the DNA is TGTGCCAGCAGTTTCGTGCAGGGAAGCAATCAGCCCCAGCATTTT. It yields the protein CASSFVQGSNQPQHF.

This sequence joins TRBV7-2 and TRBJ2-3, with D possibly being TRBD1 (5 bases). Germline assignment: CDR1 SGHTA and CDR2 FQGNSA. The CDR3 has 13 amino acids. V was trimmed by 5 bases and J by 5 bases, leaving 11 bases between them. The CDR3 DNA follows: TGTGCCAGCAGCCCTAGAACAGGAGATACGCAGTATTTT. The encoded protein is CASSPRTGDTQYF.

DNA of the CDR3: TGTGCCAGCAGCCAAGAAGCGGGGGGAAACACTGAAGCTTTCTTT. Its protein is CASSQEAGGNTEAFF. The genes are TRBV4-2 and TRBJ1-1, with D possibly TRBD1 on 5 matching bases. The CDR3 runs to 15 residues. CDR1 and CDR2 from the germline V gene are LGHNA and YNFKEQ. The V and J ends lost 0 bases and 2 bases respectively, with 10 bases between them.

This chain links TRBV12-5 with TRBJ2-3, with D possibly matching TRBD2 (5 bases). This CDR3 has 13 amino acids. V dropped 1 base and J dropped 10 bases, with 12 bases sitting between them. Germline V gene sequence: CDR1 LGHNT, CDR2 FRNRAP. The CDR3 region is CASGLGNVGAQYF. CDR3 coding DNA: TGTGCTAGTGGTTTGGGAAATGTCGGGGCGCAGTATTTT. Filled out from reference TRBV12-5 and TRBJ2-3, the complete variable domain reads DARVTQTPRHKVTEMGQEVTMRCQPILGHNTVFWYRQTMMQGLELLAYFRNRAPLDDSGMPKDRFSAEMPDATLATLKIQPSEPRDSAVYFCASGLGNVGAQYFGPGTRLTVL.

The chain has TRBV4-1 and TRBJ2-7; TRBD2 is a possible D gene (5 bases). V lost 4 bases and J 0 bases, leaving 19 bases between the germline ends. This CDR3 comprises 17 residues. CDR1 and CDR2 (germline): MGHRA, YSYEKL. CDR3 nucleotides: TGCGCCAGCAGCCGAGATGGGAGCGGTTTTAGCTCCTACGAGCAGTACTTC. This translates into CASSRDGSGFSSYEQYF.

The chain links TRBV19 to TRBJ2-1; D unclear. The CDR3 covers 14 residues. The germline V and J ends were trimmed by 0 bases and 0 bases, with 3 bases remaining between them. Germline V lookup: CDR1 LNHDA, CDR2 SQIVND (reference sequence). CDR3 amino acids: CASSIDSSYNEQFF. For the CDR3, the DNA is TGTGCCAGTAGTATAGACAGCTCCTACAATGAGCAGTTCTTC.

The chain recombines TRBV6-5 with TRBJ2-7; maybe TRBD2 (6 bases). There are 14 residues in the CDR3. Germline CDR1 reads MNHEY; CDR2 reads SVGAGI. Trimming removed 6 bases from V and 1 base from J, with 13 bases in between. The CDR3 DNA sequence: TGTGCCAGCAGCCGCCTAGCGAGTTCCTACGAGCAGTACTTC. Its protein product is CASSRLASSYEQYF.

The gene calls are TRBV6-5 and TRBJ1-4, with 7 bases aligning to TRBD1. The V gene's germline CDR1 is MNHEY and CDR2 SVGAGI. The CDR3 is 15 amino acids. J was trimmed by 5 bases and V by 2 bases; bases with no gene match: 5. DNA of the CDR3: TGTGCCAGCAGTTACCAACAGGGGCGGAATGAAAAACTGTTTTTT. This translates into CASSYQQGRNEKLFF.

The rearrangement uses TRBV6-4 and TRBJ2-3; tentative D call: TRBD1 (8 bases). In germline, CDR1 is MRHNA, CDR2 SNTAGT. The CDR3 is 16 residues long. V was clipped by 3 bases and J by 2 bases, with 15 bases between them. This CDR3 reads CASSEQGGPYTDTQYF. The CDR3 nucleotides read TGTGCCAGCAGTGAACAGGGGGGGCCATACACAGATACGCAGTATTTT.

This clone was detected only once. The CDR3: CASSRGGGGAYGYTF. The CDR3 region has the DNA TGTGCCAGCAGCCGAGGCGGAGGGGGGGCATATGGCTACACCTTC. The chain employs TRBV13 and TRBJ1-2, with D tentatively TRBD1 (6 bases). Germline V lookup: CDR1 PRHDT, CDR2 FYEKMQ (reference sequence). This CDR3 is built from 15 residues. The V and J ends lost 5 bases and 5 bases respectively, with 18 bases between them. Supplemented by reference TRBV13 and TRBJ1-2, the full variable domain reads AAGVIQSPRHLIKEKRETATLKCYPIPRHDTVYWYQQGPGQDPQFLISFYEKMQSDKGSIPDRFSAQQFSDYHSELNMSSLELGDSALYFCASSRGGGGAYGYTFGSGTRLTVV.

Only one count was recorded for this clone. CDR3 region: CASSRQEKVSGYTF. CDR3 nucleotide sequence: TGTGCCAGCAGCCGACAGGAAAAGGTTAGCGGCTACACCTTC. This rearrangement joins TRBV7-9 to TRBJ1-2, with D maybe TRBD1 (6 bases). CDR3 size: 14 residues. The germline V gene encodes CDR1 SEHNR and CDR2 FQNEAQ (reference sequence). Trimming took 5 bases from V and 8 from J, leaving 18 bases between them.

The chain employs TRBV4-1 and TRBJ1-4; 9 bases match TRBD1. Germline lookup yields CDR1 MGHRA and CDR2 YSYEKL. The CDR3 is made up of 14 amino acids. Trimming took 6 bases from V and 7 from J; bases not matched to a gene: 6. CDR3 nucleotide sequence: TGCGCCAGCAGACCGGGACAGGGACGTGAAAAACTGTTTTTT. Translation gives CASRPGQGREKLFF.

The chain employs TRBV5-8 and TRBJ2-1; no reliable D call. Trimming took 1 base from V and 5 from J, leaving 10 bases between them. This CDR3 is 14 amino acids long. The germline gives CDR1 SGHTS, CDR2 YDEGEE. The CDR3 sequence is CASSLMLANNEQFF. The CDR3 bases are TGTGCCAGCAGCTTGATGTTAGCAAACAATGAGCAGTTCTTC.

This clone came up once. This chain uses TRBV27 with TRBJ2-5; D possibly corresponds to TRBD2 (7 bases). The CDR3 spans 14 residues. The V gene's germline CDR1 is MNHEY and CDR2 SMNVEV (reference sequence). V was pared by 5 bases and J by 4 bases, with 14 bases between. The CDR3 region is CASSPGGPRETQYF. The CDR3 coding sequence is TGTGCCAGCAGTCCCGGGGGGCCTCGAGAGACCCAGTACTTC.

The V call is TRBV7-3, the J call TRBJ2-3; a weak D match, TRBD1 (6 bases). V lost 5 bases and J 5 bases, leaving 20 bases between the germline ends. Germline CDR1 SGHTA, CDR2 FQGTGA. The length of the CDR3 is 16 residues. Here the CDR3 reads CASSLVPTGPLDTQYF. The CDR3, as DNA: TGTGCCAGCAGCCTCGTCCCGACAGGCCCTTTAGATACGCAGTATTTT. Based on the CDR3 plus reference TRBV7-3 and TRBJ2-3, the full variable domain is GAGVSQTPSNKVTEKGKYVELRCDPISGHTALYWYRQSLGQGPEFLIYFQGTGAADDSGLPNDRFFAVRPEGSVSTLKIQRTERGDSAVYLCASSLVPTGPLDTQYFGPGTRLTVL.

The chain employs TRBV5-1 and TRBJ2-2; weak D call: TRBD1 (5 bases). Trimming cost V 4 bases and J 6 bases, with 13 bases left between them. The CDR3 is 14 residues long. The germline gives CDR1 SGHRS, CDR2 YFSETQ. CDR3 nucleotides: TGCGCCAGCAGCAGTTCAGGGTTGTCCGGGGAGCTGTTTTTT. This encodes CASSSSGLSGELFF.

The rearrangement links TRBV4-1 to TRBJ2-3, with D possibly being TRBD1 (6 bases). The germline V gene encodes CDR1 MGHRA and CDR2 YSYEKL. The V and J ends lost 3 bases and 2 bases respectively, with 12 bases between them. This CDR3 is built from 15 residues. The CDR3 protein is CASSQFGQSTDTQYF. CDR3 sequence (DNA): TGCGCCAGCAGCCAGTTTGGACAGTCCACAGATACGCAGTATTTT.